This record covers a single T cell receptor beta chain. No antigen is known for it. These data belong to a study of STAT5B mutations in CD4+ large granular lymphocyte leukemia. Whole-study findings and limits: Without HLA matching, higher CD4+ than CD8+ T-LGLL clonality could reflect small sample size. 8/27 top patient clones versus 2/35 control clones were TRBV06-family. Patient CD4-sorted repertoires stayed more clonal than healthy ones after leukemic-clone removal.

The CDR3 sequence is 15 residues long. With 6 bases clipped from V and 7 bases from J, the junction kept 7 bases outside the gene matches. CDR1 and CDR2 from the germline V gene are SGHDT and YYEEEE. Healthy controls were blood donor buffy coats. Generated by immunoSEQ multiplex PCR, the TCRdb table keeps only in-frame clones and is missing some. Here the sample spans about 40,000 clones, roughly 76% being singletons. The specimen sequenced was CD4+ T cells from blood buffy coats. V gene TRBV5-6 combines with J gene TRBJ1-6; 10 nucleotides agree with TRBD1. The clonotype was recovered from a human donor in good health. The CDR3 DNA follows: TGTGCCAGCATGCCTCTGGGACAGGGGAATTCACCCCTCCACTTT. Protein: CASMPLGQGNSPLHF.